This is a list of T cell receptor beta chains from one sample in a study of technical replicates of blood from several donors. Clones were read by immunoSEQ multiplex PCR, and TCRdb kept only the in-frame ones, dropping some. The sample carries under 90,000 clones, 98% recorded once. Material: T cells isolated from PBMCs. The receptor source for this set is a human donor in good health. Each CDR3 is given with its conserved first and last residue. A D gene is named only where the DNA matches it firmly. Clone size appears in some rows only: once, few, many, or a class for an expanded clone.

j_gene: TRBJ2-1
d_gene: TRBD2
abundance: NA
v_gene: TRBV5-1
CDR3aa: CASSLTASGRGSYNEQFF
CDR3nt: TGCGCCAGCAGCTTGACGGCTAGCGGGAGGGGCTCCTACAATGAGCAGTTCTTC

j_gene: TRBJ2-7
d_gene: TRBD2
abundance: NA
v_gene: TRBV13
CDR3aa: CASSAPASGTYEQYF
CDR3nt: TGTGCCAGCAGCGCCCCCGCTAGCGGGACCTACGAGCAGTACTTC

j_gene: TRBJ2-7
d_gene: NA
abundance: NA
v_gene: TRBV7-6
CDR3aa: CASSLAADGYEQYF
CDR3nt: TGTGCCAGCAGCTTGGCGGCAGACGGCTACGAGCAGTACTTC

j_gene: TRBJ1-2
d_gene: NA
abundance: NA
v_gene: TRBV6-1
CDR3aa: CASREPGGHYGYTF
CDR3nt: TGTGCCAGCAGGGAACCGGGAGGCCACTATGGCTACACCTTC

j_gene: TRBJ2-2
d_gene: TRBD2
abundance: NA
v_gene: TRBV18
CDR3aa: CASSGGSGNTGELFF
CDR3nt: TGTGCCAGCTCGGGCGGGAGCGGAAACACCGGGGAGCTGTTTTTT

j_gene: TRBJ2-5
d_gene: NA
abundance: NA
v_gene: TRBV11-2
CDR3aa: CASSLGGGETQYF
CDR3nt: TGTGCCAGCAGCTTAGGGGGGGGCGAGACCCAGTACTTC

j_gene: TRBJ2-1
d_gene: TRBD2
abundance: NA
v_gene: TRBV19
CDR3aa: CASSHGTSGSNEQFF
CDR3nt: TGTGCCAGTAGCCACGGGACTAGCGGGAGCAATGAGCAGTTCTTC

j_gene: TRBJ2-7
d_gene: NA
abundance: NA
v_gene: TRBV5-1
CDR3aa: CASSFSSSAYEQYF
CDR3nt: TGCGCCAGCAGCTTTTCCAGTTCCGCCTACGAGCAGTACTTC

j_gene: TRBJ1-1
d_gene: NA
abundance: NA
v_gene: TRBV6-1
CDR3aa: CASSEVGRGAAKNTEAFF
CDR3nt: TGTGCCAGCAGTGAGGTGGGCCGGGGGGCAGCTAAAAACACTGAAGCTTTCTTT

j_gene: TRBJ1-1
d_gene: TRBD1
abundance: NA
v_gene: TRBV27
CDR3aa: CASSYTGGSLVLDTEAFF
CDR3nt: TGTGCCAGCAGTTATACAGGGGGCTCATTAGTTCTCGACACTGAAGCTTTCTTT

j_gene: TRBJ1-1
d_gene: NA
abundance: NA
v_gene: TRBV5-1
CDR3aa: CASSRGQNTEAFF
CDR3nt: TGCGCCAGCTCTCGGGGACAGAACACTGAAGCTTTCTTT

j_gene: TRBJ2-7
d_gene: NA
abundance: NA
v_gene: TRBV10-1
CDR3aa: CASSDGGRGFEQYF
CDR3nt: TGCGCCAGCAGTGATGGGGGCAGGGGCTTTGAGCAGTACTTC

j_gene: TRBJ2-3
d_gene: TRBD2
abundance: NA
v_gene: TRBV15
CDR3aa: CATSKRKGLAADTQYF
CDR3nt: TGTGCCACCAGCAAACGGAAAGGACTAGCGGCAGATACGCAGTATTTT

j_gene: TRBJ2-6
d_gene: NA
abundance: NA
v_gene: TRBV29-1
CDR3aa: CSAADSVGTLPSGANVLTF
CDR3nt: TGCAGCGCAGCGGACAGTGTGGGGACGCTTCCCTCTGGGGCCAACGTCCTGACTTTC

j_gene: TRBJ2-1
d_gene: NA
abundance: NA
v_gene: TRBV5-1
CDR3aa: CASSARDFNNEQFF
CDR3nt: TGCGCCAGCAGCGCCCGGGACTTCAACAATGAGCAGTTCTTC

j_gene: TRBJ1-6
d_gene: TRBD1
abundance: NA
v_gene: TRBV7-9
CDR3aa: CASSLDRGDSPLHF
CDR3nt: TGTGCCAGCAGCTTGGACAGGGGGGATTCACCCCTCCACTTT

j_gene: TRBJ1-6
d_gene: TRBD1
abundance: NA
v_gene: TRBV30
CDR3aa: CAWRLGQGIVSPLHF
CDR3nt: TGTGCCTGGAGGCTGGGACAGGGGATTGTTTCACCCCTCCACTTT

j_gene: TRBJ2-1
d_gene: TRBD1
abundance: NA
v_gene: TRBV6-5
CDR3aa: CASRDRDRASQFF
CDR3nt: TGTGCCAGCAGGGACCGGGACAGGGCGTCGCAGTTCTTC

j_gene: TRBJ1-4
d_gene: NA
abundance: once
v_gene: TRBV9
CDR3aa: CASSVAQGANEKLFF
CDR3nt: TGTGCCAGCAGCGTAGCTCAAGGGGCTAATGAAAAACTGTTTTTT

j_gene: TRBJ1-6
d_gene: NA
abundance: NA
v_gene: TRBV9
CDR3aa: CASSSSWVGSPLHF
CDR3nt: TGTGCCAGCAGCTCTAGCTGGGTTGGGTCACCCCTCCACTTT

j_gene: TRBJ1-6
d_gene: TRBD1
abundance: NA
v_gene: TRBV18
CDR3aa: CASSRDRVDSPLHF
CDR3nt: TGTGCCAGCTCACGGGACAGGGTTGATTCACCCCTCCACTTT

j_gene: TRBJ2-1
d_gene: NA
abundance: NA
v_gene: TRBV25-1
CDR3aa: CASSESGLSGFF
CDR3nt: TGTGCCAGCAGTGAAAGTGGCTTATCTGGGTTCTTC

j_gene: TRBJ1-1
d_gene: NA
abundance: NA
v_gene: TRBV7-8
CDR3aa: CASSLRGENTEAFF
CDR3nt: TGTGCCAGCAGCTTACGGGGGGAGAACACTGAAGCTTTCTTT

j_gene: TRBJ2-5
d_gene: TRBD1
abundance: NA
v_gene: TRBV5-1
CDR3aa: CASSPGQGGETQYF
CDR3nt: TGCGCCAGCAGCCCCGGACAGGGTGGGGAGACCCAGTACTTC

j_gene: TRBJ2-7
d_gene: NA
abundance: NA
v_gene: TRBV7-9
CDR3aa: CASSFGTQYYEQYF
CDR3nt: TGTGCCAGCAGCTTTGGGACACAATACTACGAGCAGTACTTC

j_gene: TRBJ2-3
d_gene: TRBD1
abundance: NA
v_gene: TRBV7-6
CDR3aa: CASSFRPGTETDTQYF
CDR3nt: TGTGCCAGCAGTTTTAGACCCGGGACAGAAACAGATACGCAGTATTTT

j_gene: TRBJ2-3
d_gene: TRBD2
abundance: NA
v_gene: TRBV6-1
CDR3aa: CASKTGLAALVGQYF
CDR3nt: TGTGCCAGCAAAACAGGACTAGCGGCCCTAGTCGGGCAGTATTTT

j_gene: TRBJ2-7
d_gene: TRBD2
abundance: NA
v_gene: TRBV19
CDR3aa: CASSNPRLAGGTYEQYF
CDR3nt: TGTGCCAGTAGTAATCCTAGACTAGCGGGAGGCACCTACGAGCAGTACTTC

j_gene: TRBJ2-7
d_gene: TRBD1
abundance: NA
v_gene: TRBV10-2
CDR3aa: CASKGQRTYEQYF
CDR3nt: TGCGCCAGCAAGGGACAGAGGACCTACGAGCAGTACTTC

j_gene: TRBJ1-1
d_gene: NA
abundance: NA
v_gene: TRBV27
CDR3aa: CAVRSVDTEAFF
CDR3nt: TGTGCCGTTCGGAGCGTCGACACTGAAGCTTTCTTT

j_gene: TRBJ2-1
d_gene: NA
abundance: NA
v_gene: TRBV19
CDR3aa: CASSSRELNNEQFF
CDR3nt: TGTGCCAGTAGTTCCCGGGAGCTCAACAATGAGCAGTTCTTC

j_gene: TRBJ2-7
d_gene: NA
abundance: NA
v_gene: TRBV2
CDR3aa: CASSLLQGTSYEQYF
CDR3nt: TGTGCCAGCAGCCTCCTACAGGGTACGTCCTACGAGCAGTACTTC

j_gene: TRBJ2-5
d_gene: TRBD2
abundance: NA
v_gene: TRBV4-1
CDR3aa: CASSLTRQGLAGVQETQYF
CDR3nt: TGCGCCAGCAGCCTAACTCGACAGGGATTAGCGGGAGTACAAGAGACCCAGTACTTC

j_gene: TRBJ1-1
d_gene: NA
abundance: NA
v_gene: TRBV4-1
CDR3aa: CASSQGGPNTEAFF
CDR3nt: TGCGCCAGCAGCCAAGGAGGGCCTAACACTGAAGCTTTCTTT

j_gene: TRBJ2-3
d_gene: TRBD1
abundance: NA
v_gene: TRBV27
CDR3aa: CASSLAQGVTDTQYF
CDR3nt: TGTGCCAGCAGTTTGGCCCAGGGGGTCACAGATACGCAGTATTTT

j_gene: TRBJ2-1
d_gene: NA
abundance: NA
v_gene: TRBV5-1
CDR3aa: CASRPLGSSYNEQFF
CDR3nt: TGCGCCAGCAGACCCTTGGGGAGCTCCTACAATGAGCAGTTCTTC

j_gene: TRBJ2-7
d_gene: NA
abundance: NA
v_gene: TRBV5-8
CDR3aa: CASSSVNRVTYEQYF
CDR3nt: TGTGCCAGCAGCTCCGTGAACAGGGTTACCTACGAGCAGTACTTC

j_gene: TRBJ1-1
d_gene: TRBD1
abundance: NA
v_gene: TRBV5-6
CDR3aa: CASSLFYRGSEAFF
CDR3nt: TGTGCCAGCAGCTTATTCTACAGGGGAAGTGAAGCTTTCTTT

j_gene: TRBJ2-6
d_gene: NA
abundance: once
v_gene: TRBV15
CDR3aa: CATSRDHSGANVLTF
CDR3nt: TGTGCCACCAGCAGAGATCACTCTGGGGCCAACGTCCTGACTTTC

j_gene: TRBJ2-3
d_gene: NA
abundance: NA
v_gene: TRBV18
CDR3aa: CASSPRETGVQRTQYF
CDR3nt: TGTGCCAGCTCACCAAGGGAGACCGGTGTTCAGAGGACGCAGTATTTT

j_gene: TRBJ2-3
d_gene: TRBD2
abundance: NA
v_gene: TRBV7-9
CDR3aa: CASSPPRGGGSDTQYF
CDR3nt: TGTGCCAGCAGCCCTCCACGCGGCGGGGGGAGCGATACGCAGTATTTT

j_gene: TRBJ2-7
d_gene: NA
abundance: NA
v_gene: TRBV14
CDR3aa: CASSPYLGYEQYF
CDR3nt: TGTGCCAGCAGCCCGTACCTAGGATACGAGCAGTACTTC

j_gene: TRBJ2-5
d_gene: NA
abundance: NA
v_gene: TRBV21-1
CDR3aa: CASSKGGGRPGETQYF
CDR3nt: TGTGCCAGCAGCAAAGGTGGGGGGAGGCCCGGAGAGACCCAGTACTTC

j_gene: TRBJ1-2
d_gene: NA
abundance: NA
v_gene: TRBV14
CDR3aa: CASSQGGRGRSYGYTF
CDR3nt: TGTGCCAGCAGCCAAGGGGGCCGAGGACGGTCCTATGGCTACACCTTC

j_gene: TRBJ2-3
d_gene: TRBD2
abundance: once
v_gene: TRBV5-4
CDR3aa: CARNRPAGIATDTQYF
CDR3nt: TGTGCCAGGAACCGCCCAGCGGGAATTGCGACAGATACGCAGTATTTT

j_gene: TRBJ2-1
d_gene: NA
abundance: NA
v_gene: TRBV5-4
CDR3aa: CASSLGGGGPSLGDEQFF
CDR3nt: TGTGCCAGCAGCTTGGGTGGGGGGGGCCCAAGTCTGGGGGATGAGCAGTTCTTC

j_gene: TRBJ1-2
d_gene: NA
abundance: once
v_gene: TRBV19
CDR3aa: CASSILRAGGYTF
CDR3nt: TGTGCCAGTAGTATACTCAGGGCCGGCGGCTACACCTTC

j_gene: TRBJ2-2
d_gene: TRBD1
abundance: NA
v_gene: TRBV30
CDR3aa: CAWSVTGTTGELFF
CDR3nt: TGTGCCTGGAGTGTGACAGGGACAACCGGGGAGCTGTTTTTT

j_gene: TRBJ1-4
d_gene: NA
abundance: NA
v_gene: TRBV5-1
CDR3aa: CASSLTGTNEKLFF
CDR3nt: TGCGCCAGCAGCTTGACAGGAACAAATGAAAAACTGTTTTTT

j_gene: TRBJ1-2
d_gene: TRBD1
abundance: NA
v_gene: TRBV2
CDR3aa: CASSGTGGGYTF
CDR3nt: TGTGCCAGCAGTGGGACAGGGGGTGGCTACACCTTC

j_gene: TRBJ1-1
d_gene: NA
abundance: NA
v_gene: TRBV19
CDR3aa: CASCATPGTEAFF
CDR3nt: TGTGCCAGTTGCGCAACGCCGGGCACTGAAGCTTTCTTT

j_gene: TRBJ1-2
d_gene: TRBD1
abundance: NA
v_gene: TRBV27
CDR3aa: CASSYQGTGHYGYTF
CDR3nt: TGTGCCAGCAGTTACCAAGGGACAGGGCACTATGGCTACACCTTC

j_gene: TRBJ2-5
d_gene: NA
abundance: NA
v_gene: TRBV5-1
CDR3aa: CASSLVGKAEKTQYF
CDR3nt: TGCGCCAGCAGCTTGGTCGGGAAAGCGGAAAAGACCCAGTACTTC

j_gene: TRBJ1-2
d_gene: NA
abundance: NA
v_gene: TRBV10-3
CDR3aa: CAISEVQGGDGYTF
CDR3nt: TGTGCCATCAGTGAGGTACAGGGTGGGGATGGCTACACCTTC

j_gene: TRBJ1-2
d_gene: NA
abundance: NA
v_gene: TRBV27
CDR3aa: CASPAKGLLDYGYTF
CDR3nt: TGTGCCAGCCCAGCGAAAGGACTCCTGGACTATGGCTACACCTTC